The rows below give T cell receptor beta chains drawn from one sample of a study of CD8+CD57+ T cells in acquired aplastic anemia. TCRdb called the reads again in MiXCR, with one record for every CDR3 protein. The table has fewer than 200,000 distinct CDR3 sequences, about 60% seen once. Input material: sorted CD4+, CD8+, or CD8+CD57+ T cells (not recorded which) from PBMCs. The receptors were sampled from a human donor in good health. The CDR3 runs from the conserved cysteine through the conserved F or W. D genes are given only for firm matches.

>-|TRBV19|TRBJ1-1
CASSIRGFEAFF
>-|TRBV29-1|TRBJ2-5
CSVEVQGGQETQYF
>TRBD2|TRBV13|TRBJ2-1
CASASGSQYNEQFF
>-|TRBV11-2|TRBJ1-5
CASSLGPNQPQHF
>-|TRBV25-1|TRBJ1-1
CASSESWNTEAFF
>TRBD2|TRBV7-3|TRBJ2-3
CASSPIAGTSGGTDTDTQYF
>-|TRBV24-1|TRBJ1-5
CATSDVMINNEPQHF
>-|TRBV15|TRBJ2-5
CATSPDQGRETQYF
>-|TRBV20-1|TRBJ2-7
CSAFVLPSSYEQYF
>-|TRBV18|TRBJ2-5
CASSPGYSGSGETQYF
>TRBD1|TRBV2|TRBJ1-6
CASRPTGVNSPLHF
>-|TRBV6-2/TRBV6-3|TRBJ2-3
CASRKGTDPLTDTQYF
>TRBD1|TRBV20-1|TRBJ2-7
CSATPTGVSYEQYF
>TRBD1|TRBV25-1|TRBJ2-3
CASSAGGGTDTQYF
>TRBD1|TRBV9|TRBJ1-1
CASTSGQGNTEAFF
>TRBD1|TRBV2|TRBJ1-6
CASSRTGVNNSPLHF
>-|TRBV2|TRBJ1-3
CASKELNTIYF
>TRBD1|TRBV7-6|TRBJ1-2
CASSLTDTGVYGYTF
>-|TRBV6-1|TRBJ1-5
CASSGQEGQPQHF
>TRBD1|TRBV28|TRBJ2-5
CASSPGARQGKRDTQYF
>-|TRBV4-1|TRBJ2-5
CASSQEGALAETQYF
>-|TRBV7-6|TRBJ1-1
CASGLTDRNTEAFF
>TRBD1|TRBV20-1|TRBJ2-1
CSATGTGTVDNEQFF
>TRBD1|TRBV2|TRBJ1-1
CASSADGTGLTEAFF
>-|TRBV12-3/TRBV12-4|TRBJ2-1
CASRPLREEQFF